Listed here are 10 T cell receptor beta chains from one sample, sequenced in a study of beta chain features in type 1 diabetes. Findings of the study overall: A moderate, significant TCRB CDR3 shortening appeared in type 1 diabetes across four CD4+ subsets.

Sequencing targeted expressed TCRB transcripts, as all isolated RNA had been reverse transcribed. The protocol was immunoSEQ multiplex PCR, while the TCRdb copy is restricted to in-frame clones and leaves out a portion. The sample carries some 190,000 clones, approximately 8.4% recorded once. No cognate antigen is known for these TCRs. The sample was central memory CD4+ T cells from blood. These receptors came from a young man with type 1 diabetes.

This clone was observed a handful of times. The chain links TRBV2 to TRBJ1-6; D gene ambiguous. The CDR3 spans 13 residues. Germline V CDR1 and CDR2: SNHLY, FYNNEI. The V end lost 5 bases, the J end lost 13 bases, and 15 bases lay between the germline ends. The CDR3 DNA reads as TGTGCCAGCAGTTACAACGCTGAGGGTCCCCTCCACTTT. This codes for CASSYNAEGPLHF.

This clone was found a few times. The CDR3 sequence is CASSFQGMVDTEAFF. The DNA of the CDR3 is TGCGCCAGCAGCTTTCAGGGGATGGTGGACACTGAAGCTTTCTTT. The chain is built from TRBV5-1 and TRBJ1-1; possibly TRBD1 for D (6 bases). V shed 2 bases and J shed 3 bases, with 14 bases lying between them. Germline CDR1 is SGHRS and CDR2 is YFSETQ. The CDR3 has 15 residues.

A few counts support this clone. The chain carries TRBV2 and TRBJ2-6; possible D gene TRBD1, 6 bases. This CDR3 spans 14 amino acids. The V end was cut by 7 bases, the J end by 2 bases, with 9 bases between. From germline, CDR1 is SNHLY and CDR2 FYNNEI. CDR3 nucleotide sequence: TGTGCCAGCAAGGGGGTGGCTGGGGCCAACGTCCTGACTTTC. Its translation: CASKGVAGANVLTF. Combining the CDR3 with reference TRBV2 and TRBJ2-6 gives the whole variable domain EPEVTQTPSHQVTQMGQEVILRCVPISNHLYFYWYRQILGQKVEFLVSFYNNEISEKSEIFDDQFSVERPDGSNFTLKIRSTKLEDSAMYFCASKGVAGANVLTFGAGSRLTVL.

The J gene is TRBJ2-1, the V gene TRBV9, with 8 bases fitting TRBD2. Germline assignment: CDR1 SGDLS and CDR2 YYNGEE. CDR3 size: 16 residues. The junction had 2 bases not matched to a gene; V was cut back by 0 bases and J by 0 bases. The CDR3 sequence: CASSVELAASYNEQFF. The DNA of the CDR3 is TGTGCCAGCAGCGTAGAACTAGCGGCCTCCTACAATGAGCAGTTCTTC. The whole variable domain, remainder taken from reference TRBV9 and TRBJ2-1, is DSGVTQTPKHLITATGQRVTLRCSPRSGDLSVYWYQQSLDQGLQFLIQYYNGEERAKGNILERFSAQQFPDLHSELNLSSLELGDSALYFCASSVELAASYNEQFFGPGTRLTVL.

V is TRBV2 and J is TRBJ1-2; D is ambiguous. In germline, CDR1 is SNHLY, CDR2 FYNNEI. The ends were cut back, 8 bases at V and 3 bases at J, with 28 bases in the middle. This CDR3 comprises 18 residues. The CDR3 DNA follows: TGTGCCAGCCCCCTGGAAGGGCGTCGTACACCGCGGGACTATGGCTACACCTTC. It specifies CASPLEGRRTPRDYGYTF.

This clone was detected many times. The gene calls are TRBV4-3 and TRBJ2-7; 9 nucleotides line up with TRBD2. In germline, CDR1 is LGHNA, CDR2 YSLEER. Losses at the gene ends were 0 bases for V and 4 bases for J; bases not matched to a gene: 4. The CDR3 is 15 amino acids. CDR3 sequence: CASSQDNSGGYEQYF. The DNA for the CDR3 is TGCGCCAGCAGCCAAGATAATAGCGGGGGTTACGAGCAGTACTTC.

This clone was counted only a few times. V is TRBV30 and J is TRBJ1-3; 7 bases agree with TRBD1. This CDR3 comprises 12 residues. From germline, CDR1 is GTSNPN and CDR2 SVGIG (reference sequence). The V gene end was trimmed by 4 bases and the J gene end by 8 bases; junction bases not matched to a gene: 5. The CDR3 sequence: CAWTRQGHTIYF. CDR3 DNA: TGTGCCTGGACACGACAGGGACACACCATATATTTT.

The rearrangement links TRBV21-1 to TRBJ1-4. TRBV21-1 is a recognized pseudogene. The CDR3 covers 11 residues. CDR3 in DNA: TGTGCCAGCCGGTCTAATGAAAAACTGTTTTTT. This gives the protein CASRSNEKLFF.

This clone was seen a few times. This chain links TRBV15 with TRBJ1-3; 8 positions agree with TRBD1. The J segment lost 4 bases and the V segment lost 5 bases, leaving 4 bases of the junction unmatched. Germline CDR1 is LNHNV and CDR2 is YYDKDF (reference sequence). The CDR3 covers 14 residues. The CDR3 spells CATSADRAGNTIYF. The CDR3 region has the DNA TGTGCCACCAGCGCGGACAGGGCCGGAAACACCATATATTTT.

About this clone itself: The sample carries other DNA sequences with the same CDR3. This chain connects TRBV30 to TRBJ2-2; TRBD2 matches 11 bases. V lost 5 bases to trimming and J lost 0 bases; unmatched junction nucleotides: 2. This CDR3 comprises 15 residues. Germline CDR1 GTSNPN, CDR2 SVGIG (reference sequence). The CDR3 region has the DNA TGTGCCTGGTCTAGCGGGGGGACGAACACCGGGGAGCTGTTTTTT. Protein sequence: CAWSSGGTNTGELFF.